Reported below is one TCR beta chain. Assay: immunoSEQ multiplex PCR; the TCRdb copy retains only in-frame clones and omits some. This sample has some 67,000 clones, with about 91% found just once. The data are from a study of T cell changes during pregnancy in multiple sclerosis. Trimming cost V 4 bases and J 0 bases; bases outside gene matches: 12. The CDR3 totals 17 residues. Germline-derived CDR1 and CDR2 are SGHDT and YYEEEE. This clonotype was sampled from a female donor with multiple sclerosis, enrolled in a pregnancy study. The sample was peripheral blood, taken after pregnancy. This chain links TRBV5-6 with TRBJ2-5; 7 nucleotides align to TRBD1. In nucleotides, the CDR3 is TGTGCCAGCAGCCTTCGAACCGGGACAGATTACCAAGAGACCCAGTACTTC. Residues: CASSLRTGTDYQETQYF.